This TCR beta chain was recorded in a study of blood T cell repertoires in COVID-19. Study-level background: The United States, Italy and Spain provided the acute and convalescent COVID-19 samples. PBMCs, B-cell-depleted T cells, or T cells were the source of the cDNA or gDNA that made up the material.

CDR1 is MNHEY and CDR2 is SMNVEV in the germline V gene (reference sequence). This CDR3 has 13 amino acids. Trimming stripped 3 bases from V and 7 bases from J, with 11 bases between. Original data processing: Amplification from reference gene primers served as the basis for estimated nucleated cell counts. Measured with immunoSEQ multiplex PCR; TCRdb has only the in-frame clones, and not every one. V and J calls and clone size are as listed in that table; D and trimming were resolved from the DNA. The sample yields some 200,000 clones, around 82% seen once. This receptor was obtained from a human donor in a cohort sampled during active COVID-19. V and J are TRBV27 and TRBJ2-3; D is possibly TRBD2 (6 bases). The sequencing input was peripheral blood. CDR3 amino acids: CASSLGRRNTQYF. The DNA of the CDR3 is TGTGCCAGCAGTTTGGGGAGGCGGAATACGCAGTATTTT.